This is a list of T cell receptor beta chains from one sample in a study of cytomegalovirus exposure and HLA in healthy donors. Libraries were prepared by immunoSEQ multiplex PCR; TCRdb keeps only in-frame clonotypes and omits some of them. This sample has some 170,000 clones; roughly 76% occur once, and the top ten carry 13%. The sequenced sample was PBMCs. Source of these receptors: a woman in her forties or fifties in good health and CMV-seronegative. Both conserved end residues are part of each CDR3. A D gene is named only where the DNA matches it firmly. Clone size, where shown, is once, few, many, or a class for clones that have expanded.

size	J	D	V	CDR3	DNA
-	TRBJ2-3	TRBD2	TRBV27	CASRLAAGGRLDTQYF	TGTGCCAGCAGGTTAGCAGCGGGAGGGCGTCTGGATACGCAGTATTTT
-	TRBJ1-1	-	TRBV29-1	CSVEGGGNTEAFF	TGCAGCGTTGAAGGCGGGGGGAACACTGAAGCTTTCTTT
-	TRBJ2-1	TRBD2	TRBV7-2	CASSFFAGGPTNEQFF	TGTGCCAGCAGCTTTTTCGCGGGAGGACCCACCAATGAGCAGTTCTTC
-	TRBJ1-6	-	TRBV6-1	CASSEGQNSPLHF	TGTGCCAGCAGTGAAGGGCAGAATTCACCCCTCCACTTT
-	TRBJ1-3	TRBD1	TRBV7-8	CASSWRQGAGNTIYF	TGTGCCAGCAGCTGGAGACAGGGGGCTGGAAACACCATATATTTT
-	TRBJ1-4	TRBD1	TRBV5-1	CASSFTGGVDEKLFF	TGCGCCAGCAGCTTCACAGGGGGAGTTGACGAAAAACTGTTTTTT
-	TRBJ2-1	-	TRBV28	CASSFEVERVSVSYNEQFF	TGTGCCAGCAGTTTTGAGGTTGAGAGAGTCAGCGTCTCCTACAATGAGCAGTTCTTC
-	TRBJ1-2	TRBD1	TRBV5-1	CASDSTGTGYYGYTF	TGCGCCAGCGATTCGACCGGGACAGGGTACTATGGCTACACCTTC
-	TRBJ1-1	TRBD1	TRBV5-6	CASRTGSMNPEAFF	TGTGCCAGCAGGACAGGGTCGATGAACCCTGAAGCTTTCTTT
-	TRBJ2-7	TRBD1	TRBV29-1	CSVEAGTGYEQYF	TGCAGCGTTGAAGCTGGGACAGGCTACGAGCAGTACTTC
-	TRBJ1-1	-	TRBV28	CASSLTERRAFF	TGTGCCAGCAGTCTAACCGAGAGAAGAGCTTTCTTT
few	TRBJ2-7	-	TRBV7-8	CASSSSRVTASHEQYF	TGTGCCAGCAGCTCCAGCAGGGTGACTGCTTCCCACGAGCAGTACTTC
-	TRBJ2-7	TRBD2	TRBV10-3	CAISEPGLAGDYEQYF	TGTGCCATCAGTGAGCCCGGACTAGCGGGGGACTACGAGCAGTACTTC
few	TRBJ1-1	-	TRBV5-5	CASSWGGLNTEAFF	TGTGCCAGCAGCTGGGGGGGGTTGAACACTGAAGCTTTCTTT
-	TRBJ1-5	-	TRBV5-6	CASSLEGHAQPQHF	TGTGCCAGCAGCTTGGAGGGACACGCTCAGCCCCAGCATTTT
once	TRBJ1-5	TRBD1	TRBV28	CASSISHRGSNQPQHF	TGTGCCAGCAGTATATCTCACAGGGGCAGCAATCAGCCCCAGCATTTT
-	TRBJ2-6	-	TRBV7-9	CASSLPSSGANVLTF	TGTGCCAGCAGCTTACCGAGCTCTGGGGCCAACGTCCTGACTTTC
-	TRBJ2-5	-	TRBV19	CASSMRFTDSPQETQYF	TGTGCCAGTAGTATGCGATTCACGGATAGCCCCCAAGAGACCCAGTACTTC
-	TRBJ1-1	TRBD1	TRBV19	CASSLQGRGTEAFF	TGTGCCAGTAGTCTACAGGGGAGAGGTACTGAAGCTTTCTTT
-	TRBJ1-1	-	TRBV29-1	CSVERGPEAFF	TGCAGCGTTGAAAGAGGGCCTGAAGCTTTCTTT
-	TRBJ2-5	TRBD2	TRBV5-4	CASSPAPGRAETQYF	TGTGCCAGCAGCCCTGCCCCGGGGAGGGCGGAGACCCAGTACTTC
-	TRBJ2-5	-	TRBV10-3	CAISEGAETQYF	TGTGCCATCAGTGAGGGGGCGGAGACCCAGTACTTC
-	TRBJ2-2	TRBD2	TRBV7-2	CASSQIGGGMNTGELFF	TGTGCCAGCAGCCAGATCGGGGGGGGAATGAACACCGGGGAGCTGTTTTTT
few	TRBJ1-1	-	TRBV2	CASISSMNTEAFF	TGTGCCAGCATCTCCAGTATGAACACTGAAGCTTTCTTT
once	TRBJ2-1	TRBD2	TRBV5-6	CASSLVSGGASGNEQFF	TGTGCCAGCAGCTTGGTTAGCGGGGGCGCCTCGGGAAATGAGCAGTTCTTC
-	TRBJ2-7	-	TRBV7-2	CASSPAGGKVWEQYF	TGTGCCAGCAGCCCCGCTGGCGGGAAGGTATGGGAGCAGTACTTC
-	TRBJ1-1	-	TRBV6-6	CASSYDPGVYEAFF	TGTGCCAGCAGTTACGACCCGGGGGTTTATGAAGCTTTCTTT
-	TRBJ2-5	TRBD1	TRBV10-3	CAISDLDREETQYF	TGTGCCATCAGTGACCTGGACAGGGAAGAGACCCAGTACTTC
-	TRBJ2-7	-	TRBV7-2	CASSWRDGSYEQYF	TGTGCCAGCAGCTGGAGGGACGGATCGTACGAGCAGTACTTC